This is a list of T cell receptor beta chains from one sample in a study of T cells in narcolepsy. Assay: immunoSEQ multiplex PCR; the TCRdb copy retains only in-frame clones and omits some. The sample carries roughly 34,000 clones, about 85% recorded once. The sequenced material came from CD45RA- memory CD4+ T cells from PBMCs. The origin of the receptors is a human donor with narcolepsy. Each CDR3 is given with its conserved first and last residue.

CDR3aa: CASRAESPHSSPLHF
len: 15
v_gene: TRBV28

CDR3aa: CASSFGGAANNEQFF
len: 15
v_gene: TRBV28

CDR3aa: CASSLDRSNYGYTF
len: 14
v_gene: TRBV5-1

CDR3aa: CASSLTGGSWETQYF
len: 15
v_gene: TRBV5-1

CDR3aa: CASSPVDTQYF
len: 11
v_gene: TRBV7-2

CDR3aa: CASRIGGESIANYGYTF
len: 17
v_gene: TRBV5-1

CDR3aa: CASSLGRRADTQYF
len: 14
v_gene: TRBV7-2

CDR3aa: CASNSGADNEQFF
len: 13
v_gene: TRBV5-1

CDR3aa: CASTRGGFSGNTIYF
len: 15
v_gene: TRBV7-9

CDR3aa: CASSFGLQGAEGYTF
len: 15
v_gene: TRBV5-1

CDR3aa: CASSQDGGGIQPQHF
len: 15
v_gene: TRBV4-2

CDR3aa: CASSLSSRLGDTEAFF
len: 16
v_gene: TRBV5-4

CDR3aa: CASSFGQFYSGNTIYF
len: 16
v_gene: TRBV5-6

CDR3aa: CASSRAANTGELFF
len: 14
v_gene: TRBV18

CDR3aa: CAITPGQGTYEQYF
len: 14
v_gene: TRBV10-3

CDR3aa: CASSFAGANVLTF
len: 13
v_gene: TRBV7-7

CDR3aa: CASSLVSGSDYEQYF
len: 15
v_gene: TRBV7-2

CDR3aa: CASSRPMTFYEQYF
len: 14
v_gene: TRBV28

CDR3aa: CASSRGSAGPYNEQFF
len: 16
v_gene: TRBV5-1

CDR3aa: CASTSGGRGTQYF
len: 13
v_gene: TRBV6-5

CDR3aa: CASSPTGVSEQFF
len: 13
v_gene: TRBV14

CDR3aa: CVSSLAGVVETQYF
len: 14
v_gene: TRBV18

CDR3aa: CASSYKLTGPGNTIYF
len: 16
v_gene: TRBV4-1

CDR3aa: CASSFLRGETQYF
len: 13
v_gene: TRBV7-2